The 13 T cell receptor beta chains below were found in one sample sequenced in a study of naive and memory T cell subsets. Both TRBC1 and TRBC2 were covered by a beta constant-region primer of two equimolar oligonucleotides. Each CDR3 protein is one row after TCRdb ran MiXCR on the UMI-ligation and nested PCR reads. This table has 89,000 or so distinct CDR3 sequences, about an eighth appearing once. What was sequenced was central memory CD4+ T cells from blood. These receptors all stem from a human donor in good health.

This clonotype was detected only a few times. The CDR3 DNA follows: TGTGCCAGCAGCTTAGATGTCGGAGCCTACTATGGCTACACCTTC. Its protein is CASSLDVGAYYGYTF. The V call is TRBV11-2, the J call TRBJ1-2, with D hard to call. V lost 0 bases to trimming and J lost 3 bases, with 11 bases between them. The CDR3 extends over 15 amino acids. CDR1 SGHAT and CDR2 FQNNGV come from the germline V gene.

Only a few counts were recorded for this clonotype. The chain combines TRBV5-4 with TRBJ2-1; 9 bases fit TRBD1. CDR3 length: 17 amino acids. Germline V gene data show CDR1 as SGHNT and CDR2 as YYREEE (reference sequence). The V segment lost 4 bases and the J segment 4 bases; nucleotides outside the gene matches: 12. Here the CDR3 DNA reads TGTGCCAGCAGCGGACGGGACGGGACAGGGATATACAATGAGCAGTTCTTC. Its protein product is CASSGRDGTGIYNEQFF.

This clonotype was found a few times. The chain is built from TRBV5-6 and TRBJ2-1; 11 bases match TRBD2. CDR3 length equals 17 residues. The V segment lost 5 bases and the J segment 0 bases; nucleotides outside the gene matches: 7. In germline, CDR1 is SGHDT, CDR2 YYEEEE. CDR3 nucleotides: TGTGCCAGCAGTAAACTCACTAGCGGGAGCTCCTACAATGAGCAGTTCTTC. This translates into CASSKLTSGSSYNEQFF.

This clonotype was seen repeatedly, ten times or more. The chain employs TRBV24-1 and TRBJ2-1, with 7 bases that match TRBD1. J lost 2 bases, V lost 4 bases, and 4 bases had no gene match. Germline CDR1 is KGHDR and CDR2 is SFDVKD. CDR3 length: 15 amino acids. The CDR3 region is CATSDPTGPYNEQFF. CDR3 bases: TGTGCCACCAGTGACCCGACAGGGCCCTACAATGAGCAGTTCTTC.

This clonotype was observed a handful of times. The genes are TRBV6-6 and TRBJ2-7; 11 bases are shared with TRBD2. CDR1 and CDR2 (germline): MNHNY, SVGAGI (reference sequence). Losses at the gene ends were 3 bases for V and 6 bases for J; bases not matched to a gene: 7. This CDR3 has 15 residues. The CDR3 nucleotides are TGTGCCAGCAGTTATCAACTAGCGGGAGCGCTCGAGCAGTACTTC. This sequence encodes CASSYQLAGALEQYF.

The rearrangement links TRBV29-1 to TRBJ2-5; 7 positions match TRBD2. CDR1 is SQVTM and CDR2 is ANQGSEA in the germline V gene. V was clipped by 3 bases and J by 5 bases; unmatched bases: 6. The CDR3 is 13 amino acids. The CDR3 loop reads CSVDGLGGETQYF. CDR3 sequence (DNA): TGCAGCGTTGATGGACTAGGTGGCGAGACCCAGTACTTC.

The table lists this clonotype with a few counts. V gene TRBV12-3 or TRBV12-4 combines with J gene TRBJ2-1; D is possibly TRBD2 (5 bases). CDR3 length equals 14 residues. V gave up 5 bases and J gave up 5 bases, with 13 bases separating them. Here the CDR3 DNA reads TGTGCCAGCAGTCCGCCCCGGGGTCACAATGAGCAGTTCTTC. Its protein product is CASSPPRGHNEQFF.

CDR3 nucleotide sequence: TGTGCCACCAGGGGGACTCTTGCCTACGAGCAGTACTTC. Translated, it gives CATRGTLAYEQYF. The chain uses TRBV24-1 and TRBJ2-7; D is perhaps TRBD2 (6 bases). Trimming removed 7 bases from V and 2 bases from J, with 11 bases in between. The CDR3 loop spans 13 amino acids. Germline assignment: CDR1 KGHDR and CDR2 SFDVKD.

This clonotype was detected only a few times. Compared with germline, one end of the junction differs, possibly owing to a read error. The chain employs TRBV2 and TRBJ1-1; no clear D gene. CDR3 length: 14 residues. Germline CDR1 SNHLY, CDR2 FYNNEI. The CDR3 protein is CASSQALDFSWAFF. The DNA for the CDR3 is TGTGCCAGCAGTCAAGCCTTGGATTTTAGCTGGGCTTTCTTT.

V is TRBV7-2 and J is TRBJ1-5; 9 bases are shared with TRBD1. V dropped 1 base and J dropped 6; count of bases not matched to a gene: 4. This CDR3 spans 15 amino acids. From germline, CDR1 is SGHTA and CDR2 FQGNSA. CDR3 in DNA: TGTGCCAGCAGCTTAGTAATGGGACAGGGTCAGCCCCAGCATTTT. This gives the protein CASSLVMGQGQPQHF.

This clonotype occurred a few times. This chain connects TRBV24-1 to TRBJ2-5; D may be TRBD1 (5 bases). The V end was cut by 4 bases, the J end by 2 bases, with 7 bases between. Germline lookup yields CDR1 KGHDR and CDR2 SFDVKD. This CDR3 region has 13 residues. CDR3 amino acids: CATSDRQQETQYF. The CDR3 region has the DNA TGTGCCACCAGTGACAGACAGCAAGAGACCCAGTACTTC.

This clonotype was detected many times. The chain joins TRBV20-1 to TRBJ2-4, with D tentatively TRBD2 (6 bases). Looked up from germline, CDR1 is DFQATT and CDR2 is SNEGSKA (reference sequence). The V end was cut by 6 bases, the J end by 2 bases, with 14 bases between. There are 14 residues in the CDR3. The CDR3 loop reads CSAAGDFPKNIQYF. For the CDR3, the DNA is TGCAGTGCCGCTGGGGACTTCCCCAAAAACATTCAGTACTTC.

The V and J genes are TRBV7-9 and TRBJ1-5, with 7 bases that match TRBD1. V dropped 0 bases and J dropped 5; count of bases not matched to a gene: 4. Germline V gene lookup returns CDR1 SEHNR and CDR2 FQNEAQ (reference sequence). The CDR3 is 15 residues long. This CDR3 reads CASSLATGVDQPQHF. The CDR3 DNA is TGTGCCAGCAGCTTAGCTACAGGGGTGGATCAGCCCCAGCATTTT.